The rows below give T cell receptor beta chains drawn from one sample of a study of metastatic and nonmetastatic thyroid tumors. TCRdb re-called the PCR reads through MiXCR. The sample carries some 35,000 clones, around 30% recorded once. The sample comprised blood. Receptor source: a male donor with papillary thyroid cancer or a benign thyroid nodule (not recorded which). Some clones in this sample may be carry-over from other donors' samples. The CDR3 runs from the conserved cysteine through the conserved F or W. D genes are given only for firm matches. Part of the rows lack a size; the others show once, few, many or a class for expanded clones.

j_call d_call v_call clone_size cdr3_length cdr3_nt cdr3_aa
TRBJ2-3 TRBD1 TRBV6-1 - 18 TGTGCCAGCAGTGAAAACTTCAGACAGGGCGGATATCCAGATACGCAGTATTTT CASSENFRQGGYPDTQYF
TRBJ1-2 - TRBV6-1 - 14 TGTGCCAGCAGTGCCCGGACTGCGAACTATGGCTACACCTTC CASSARTANYGYTF
TRBJ1-1 TRBD1 TRBV6-4 many 21 TGTGCCAGCATCCCCCTCGTTAGAGGGATAGGGACAGTCCTTATGAACACTGAAGCTTTCTTT CASIPLVRGIGTVLMNTEAFF
TRBJ2-1 TRBD1 TRBV25-1 few 14 TGTGCCAGCAGTGGGACAGGGGGGATGGGTGAGCAGTTCTTC CASSGTGGMGEQFF
TRBJ1-1 - TRBV7-9 once 15 TGTGCCAGCAGGCCCCCCGCAGGGCTGAACACTGAAGCTTTCTTT CASRPPAGLNTEAFF
TRBJ2-7 TRBD1 TRBV28 - 15 TGTGCCAGCAGTTTATGGGGGGACAGGGGTCACGAGCAGTACTTC CASSLWGDRGHEQYF
TRBJ2-1 - TRBV28 few 11 TGTGCCAGCAGTCGGGGCAATGAGCAGTTCTTC CASSRGNEQFF
TRBJ2-7 - TRBV6-1 medium-sized 17 TGTGCCAGCAGCGCACCTTACCCGGGGGTGTCCGTTGACGAGCAGTACTTC CASSAPYPGVSVDEQYF
TRBJ2-3 - TRBV13 medium-sized 17 TGTGCCAGCAGCAACCCTCTGGGGGGAGTTAGGACAGATACGCAGTATTTT CASSNPLGGVRTDTQYF
TRBJ1-4 - TRBV5-1 - 14 TGCGCCAGCAGCTTCGGCGGGGAACGTGAAAAACTGTTTTTT CASSFGGEREKLFF
TRBJ2-2 - TRBV5-1 - 17 TGCGCCAGCAGCTTGGCCGCGGCGGACCCGAACACCGGGGGGCTGTTTTTT CASSLAAADPNTGGLFF
TRBJ2-1 TRBD1 TRBV5-1 many 14 TGCGCCAGCAGCTTGGATCAGGGGGCGAATGAGCAGTTCTTC CASSLDQGANEQFF
TRBJ2-1 TRBD1 TRBV20-1 - 14 TGCAGTGCTATTTCCGGGACAGGGAACAAAGGGCAGTTCTTC CSAISGTGNKGQFF
TRBJ1-2 - TRBV12-3/TRBV12-4 - 13 TGTGCCAGCAGTTTCGGGGGAAGGGATGGCTACACCTTC CASSFGGRDGYTF
TRBJ2-2 TRBD1 TRBV27 - 18 TGTGCCAGCAGTTCATTCCCCTACAGGGGGCAACTCTGCCGGGGAGCTGTTTTT CASSSFPYRGQLCRGAVF
TRBJ1-2 - TRBV5-1 few 12 TGCGCCAGCAACTTGGCGGACTATGGCTACACCTTC CASNLADYGYTF
TRBJ2-3 - TRBV6-1 many 17 TGTGCCAGCAGTCAGGGGCTTTGGCGGGCCCACACAGATACGCAGTATTTT CASSQGLWRAHTDTQYF
TRBJ2-1 - TRBV7-9 - 14 TGTGCCAGCAGCTTAGAGAAGAGCTTTAGTGAGCAGTTCTTC CASSLEKSFSEQFF
TRBJ2-1 TRBD2 TRBV7-8 - 13 TGTGCCAGCGGGACTAGCAACTTCGATGAGCAGTTCTTC CASGTSNFDEQFF
TRBJ2-7 TRBD1 TRBV11-2 - 19 TGTGCCAGCACCCTGTTACGTGTTTCCGGGACAGGCCATTCCTACGAGCAGTACTTC CASTLLRVSGTGHSYEQYF
TRBJ2-3 - TRBV28 many 13 TGTGCCAGCAGTTTCCTGGGGGCAGATACGCAGTATTTT CASSFLGADTQYF
TRBJ2-2 - TRBV12-3/TRBV12-4 few 14 TGTGCCACTATACAGGCGACTAACACCGGGGAGCTGTTTTTT CATIQATNTGELFF
TRBJ1-2 - TRBV6-1 few 12 TGTGCCACTACGAATAGGGCCTATGGCTACACCTTC CATTNRAYGYTF
TRBJ2-2 TRBD2 TRBV12-3/TRBV12-4 few 17 TGTGCCAGCACCCCCGGGGTAGGGACTAGTAACACCGGGGAGCTGTTTTTT CASTPGVGTSNTGELFF
TRBJ1-2 TRBD1 TRBV12-3/TRBV12-4 - 13 TGTGCCAGCAGTTTGGGACAGGGACATGGCTACACCTTC CASSLGQGHGYTF
TRBJ2-1 - TRBV20-1 once 14 TGCAGTGCTAAGTGTTGGCGGTCCTACAATGAGCAGTTCTTC CSAKCWRSYNEQFF
TRBJ1-1 - TRBV5-1 - 12 TGCGCCAGCAGCTTGGACTTCACTGAAGCTTTCTTT CASSLDFTEAFF
TRBJ2-3 - TRBV7-9 many 12 TGTGCCAGCAGAAGGGGAGAAGATACGCAGTATTTT CASRRGEDTQYF
TRBJ2-7 - TRBV2 few 15 TGTGCCAGCAGTGAAGAGGCGGTTGGTTCCTACGAGCAGTACTTC CASSEEAVGSYEQYF
TRBJ2-1 TRBD1 TRBV19 - 18 TGTGCCAGTAGTATAGGGTGGACAGGGAAAACGTCCTACAATGAGCAGTTCTTC CASSIGWTGKTSYNEQFF
TRBJ2-7 - TRBV20-1 medium-sized 14 TGCAGTGCCCCCATCCTCGTGGCTGGAGGAACGCAGTACTTC CSAPILVAGGTQYF
TRBJ2-3 - TRBV12-3/TRBV12-4 medium-sized 14 TGTGCCAGCAGCCCTGTCGCAGTCACAGATACGCAGTATTTT CASSPVAVTDTQYF
TRBJ2-7 - TRBV5-6 - 13 TGTGCCAGCAGCAGGACGGTGGTCTACGAGCAGTACTTC CASSRTVVYEQYF
TRBJ2-3 - TRBV19 - 13 TGTGCCAGTAGTATAGCCGGGATCGATACGCAGTATTTT CASSIAGIDTQYF
TRBJ2-7 - TRBV28 - 11 TGTTCCAGCATTTTCAACTACGAGCAGTACTTC CSSIFNYEQYF
TRBJ2-2 TRBD1 TRBV20-1 - 14 TGCAGTGCTCTCACAGGGGCTAACACCGGGGAGCTGTTTTTT CSALTGANTGELFF
TRBJ1-1 - TRBV6-5 - 15 TGTGCCAGCAGTTATGGAGGGGGAGTGGACACTGAAGCTTTCTTT CASSYGGGVDTEAFF
TRBJ2-3 - TRBV6-1 few 14 TGTGCCAGCAGTGAAGGAGGAGGTCGAGATACGCAGTATTTT CASSEGGGRDTQYF
TRBJ2-3 TRBD2 TRBV20-1 medium-sized 12 TGCAGTGCTAGAGAGCGGGAGGCCCGTCCCCTTTTT CSAREREARPLF
TRBJ1-5 - TRBV6-2/TRBV6-3 - 14 TGTGCCAGCACCAAGGACGGTGCTAATCAGCCCCAGCATTTT CASTKDGANQPQHF
TRBJ1-1 - TRBV20-1 - 12 TGCAGTGCTAGAATGGGTTATACTGAAGCTTTCTTT CSARMGYTEAFF
TRBJ1-2 - TRBV2 few 14 TGTGCCAGCAGTGGAGAGGGAACCAACTATGGCTACACCTTC CASSGEGTNYGYTF
TRBJ2-5 - TRBV19 - 13 TGTGCCAGTAGCCCCCAGGGGGGGGGGACCCAGTACTTC CASSPQGGGTQYF
TRBJ2-7 TRBD2 TRBV15 - 13 TGTGCCACCAGCAGATTCGGGGGGGACGAGCAGTACTTC CATSRFGGDEQYF
TRBJ2-7 - TRBV27 - 15 TGTGCCAGCAGTTGGGGCGGTAATAGGAGAAACGAGCAGTACTTC CASSWGGNRRNEQYF
TRBJ1-6 - TRBV20-1 - 12 TGCAGTGCTAGAGGGGGGGATTCACCCTTCCACTTT CSARGGDSPFHF
TRBJ2-5 - TRBV28 many 15 TGTGCCAGCAGTTTATCCGCAGGGGTAGCAGAGACCCAGTACTTC CASSLSAGVAETQYF
TRBJ1-4 TRBD1 TRBV6-1 many 14 TGTGCCAGCAGTACAGGACAGGGTAATGAAAAACTGTTTTTT CASSTGQGNEKLFF